Below, one TCR beta chain is given with its context. This clone was counted only a few times. Its antigen is unknown. Per-base qualities were not stored, and no clone one base away is much larger. A second Seattle source provided samples from volunteer blood donors who had recovered from COVID-19. Each collaborating institution followed its own protocols to collect whole blood in K2EDTA tubes. For TCRbeta analysis, collaborator samples were shipped as frozen whole blood, as isolated PBMCs, or as DNA extracted from either sample type. This sample is part of a study of blood T cell repertoires in COVID-19 (dated by TCRdb to 2019 to 2021). Describing the broader study: Samples from collaborators originated in the United States, Italy and Spain and spanned both the acute and convalescent phases of COVID-19. The sample metadata nearly always contained a de-identified subject ID, COVID-19 status, age in years and sex. Where HLA class I and class II types were available, the types were taken from metadata supplied by the sample provider, not from assay-based typing. The repertoires were released in a freely available public database meant as a resource for research on the immune response to SARS-CoV-2. Deeply sampled blood TCRbeta repertoires from subjects exposed to, actively infected with, or recovered from COVID-19 were included in the dataset. The material from the prospective study consisted of cDNA or gDNA derived from T cells, B-cell-depleted T cells, or PBMCs. Samples were obtained from the ongoing ImmuneRACE study (first 160 participants) and from some 1,300 subjects provided by 6 global collaborators.

TCRbeta CDR3 regions were amplified from genomic DNA using the immunoSEQ Assay, a bias-controlled multiplex PCR. In the authors' own workflow: The number of nucleated cells in each sample was estimated from the amplification of reference gene primers within the assay. Sequence reads were collapsed and filtered to measure the absolute abundance of every unique TCRbeta CDR3 rearrangement. For each sample, productive Simpson clonality was calculated as the square root of Simpson's diversity index across productive rearrangements. The table was pulled from immuneACCESS by TCRdb, which kept in-frame rearrangements only. Such tables lose some clones; where checked, under half of the loss comes from unresolved V genes, and the rest has no known cause. The V and J calls and clone size were taken over from that table, and D and trimming were inferred from the DNA. Present in this sample are 300,000 or so clones, around 88% of which were seen just once. 6.9% of the sample is held by the ten biggest clonotypes.

Points the paper makes about the study in general: The quantity of clinical and demographic metadata differed by source and by participant and was supplied without curation.

Sequencing was done on a sample of peripheral blood. The receptor was derived from a woman aged 30 to 39 who had recovered from COVID-19.

Read as DNA, the sequence is TGCGCCAGCAGTCCAAGACTAGCGGGGAAGAACACCGGGGAGCTGTTTTTT. It encodes CASSPRLAGKNTGELFF. The sequence is built from TRBV4-1 and TRBJ2-2; TRBD2 agrees with 11 junctional bases. Here V drops 6 bases and J drops 1 base, and the junction holds 7 bases not matched to any gene. The CDR3 runs 17 residues from the cysteine to the phenylalanine. Only the CDR3 portion is preserved as DNA: 51 bases, with reading frame beginning at the first base. CDR1 and CDR2 were assigned from the germline V gene as MGHRA and YSYEKL.